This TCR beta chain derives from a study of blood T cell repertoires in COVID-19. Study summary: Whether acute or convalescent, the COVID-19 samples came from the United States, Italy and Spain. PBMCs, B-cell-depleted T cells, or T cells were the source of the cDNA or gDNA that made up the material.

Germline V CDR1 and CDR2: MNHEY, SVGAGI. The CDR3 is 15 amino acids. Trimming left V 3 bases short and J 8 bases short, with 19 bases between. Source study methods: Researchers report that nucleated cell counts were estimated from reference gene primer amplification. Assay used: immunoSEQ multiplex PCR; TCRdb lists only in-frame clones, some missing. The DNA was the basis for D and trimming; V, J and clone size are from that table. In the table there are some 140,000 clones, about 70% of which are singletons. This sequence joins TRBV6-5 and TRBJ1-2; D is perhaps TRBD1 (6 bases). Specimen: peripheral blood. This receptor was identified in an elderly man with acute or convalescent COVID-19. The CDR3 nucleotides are TGTGCCAGCAGTTATGTGGCAGGGGTCGGTGACGGCTACACCTTC. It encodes CASSYVAGVGDGYTF.